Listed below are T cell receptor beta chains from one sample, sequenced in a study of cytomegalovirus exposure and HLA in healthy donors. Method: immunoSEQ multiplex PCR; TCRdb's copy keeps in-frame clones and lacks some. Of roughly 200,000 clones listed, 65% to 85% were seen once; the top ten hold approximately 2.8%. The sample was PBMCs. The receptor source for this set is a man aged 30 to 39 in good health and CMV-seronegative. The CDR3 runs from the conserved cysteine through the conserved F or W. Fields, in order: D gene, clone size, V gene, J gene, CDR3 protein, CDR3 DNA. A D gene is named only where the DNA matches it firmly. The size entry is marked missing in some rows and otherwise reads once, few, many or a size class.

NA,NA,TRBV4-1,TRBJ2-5,CASSQERGSGPQETQYF,TGCGCCAGCAGCCAAGAACGGGGCAGCGGGCCCCAAGAGACCCAGTACTTC
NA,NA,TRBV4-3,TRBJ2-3,CASSQDLFGGIDTDTQYF,TGCGCCAGCAGCCAAGACCTGTTTGGGGGGATAGACACAGATACGCAGTATTTT
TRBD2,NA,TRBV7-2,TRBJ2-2,CASSSFTSGGTFF,TGTGCCAGCAGCTCCTTCACTAGCGGGGGGACGTTTTTT
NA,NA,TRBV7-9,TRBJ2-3,CASSPRTASTDTQYF,TGTGCCAGCAGCCCGCGGACAGCGAGCACAGATACGCAGTATTTT
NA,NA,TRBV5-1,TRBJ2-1,CASSLEGAGSYNEQFF,TGCGCCAGCAGCTTGGAAGGGGCTGGGTCCTACAATGAGCAGTTCTTC
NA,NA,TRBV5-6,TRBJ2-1,CASSGRTGYNEQFF,TGTGCCAGCAGCGGGAGGACAGGTTACAATGAGCAGTTCTTC
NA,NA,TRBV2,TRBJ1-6,CASSETGPNSPLHF,TGTGCCAGCAGTGAGACAGGTCCCAATTCACCCCTCCACTTT
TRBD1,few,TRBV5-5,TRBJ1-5,CASSLGPGGRNQPQHF,TGTGCCAGCAGCCTAGGGCCAGGGGGGCGCAATCAGCCCCAGCATTTT
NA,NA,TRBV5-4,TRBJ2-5,CASSVWRGETQYF,TGTGCCAGCAGCGTCTGGCGGGGAGAGACCCAGTACTTC
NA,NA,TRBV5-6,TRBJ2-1,CASSLMLVGGAYNEQFF,TGTGCCAGCAGCTTAATGTTGGTGGGCGGGGCTTACAATGAGCAGTTCTTC
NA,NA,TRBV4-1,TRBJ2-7,CASSPPRSYEQYF,TGCGCCAGCAGCCCGCCCAGAAGCTACGAGCAGTACTTC
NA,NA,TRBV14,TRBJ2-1,CASSQDGGDTMKQFF,TGTGCCAGCAGCCAAGACGGCGGGGATACAATGAAGCAGTTCTTC
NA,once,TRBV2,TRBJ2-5,CASSEGALKETQYF,TGTGCCAGCAGTGAAGGGGCCTTAAAGGAGACCCAGTACTTC
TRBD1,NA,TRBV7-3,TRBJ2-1,CASSRDRDFNEQFF,TGTGCCAGCAGCCGGGACAGGGACTTCAATGAGCAGTTCTTC
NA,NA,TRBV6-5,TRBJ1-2,CASSYYRFSGYTF,TGTGCCAGCAGTTACTACAGGTTCTCTGGCTACACCTTC
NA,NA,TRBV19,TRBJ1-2,CASRMTGAGGYTF,TGTGCCAGTAGGATGACAGGTGCCGGAGGCTACACCTTC
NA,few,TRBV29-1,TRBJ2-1,CSVEDLRANNEQFF,TGCAGCGTTGAAGATTTGAGAGCTAACAATGAGCAGTTCTTC
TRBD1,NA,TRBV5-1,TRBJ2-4,CASRTQGMVQNIQYF,TGCGCCAGCAGAACACAGGGGATGGTGCAAAACATTCAGTACTTC
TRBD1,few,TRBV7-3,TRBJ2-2,CASSSTGYTGELFF,TGTGCCAGCAGCTCGACAGGGTACACCGGGGAGCTGTTTTTT
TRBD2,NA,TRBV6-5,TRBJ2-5,CASRLGTSAEETQYF,TGTGCCAGCAGGCTGGGGACTAGCGCGGAAGAGACCCAGTACTTC
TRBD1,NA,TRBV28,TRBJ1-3,CASSLTGKENTIYF,TGTGCCAGCAGCCTGACAGGGAAGGAAAACACCATATATTTT
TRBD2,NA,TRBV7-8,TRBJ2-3,CASSSILAGGLADTQYF,TGTGCCAGCAGCTCCATACTAGCGGGGGGGCTGGCAGATACGCAGTATTTT
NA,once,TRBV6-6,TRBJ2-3,CASSYSSRDKDTQYF,TGTGCCAGCAGTTACTCGAGCCGGGACAAAGATACGCAGTATTTT
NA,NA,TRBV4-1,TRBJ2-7,CASSQGLEQYF,TGCGCCAGCAGCCAAGGACTCGAGCAGTACTTC
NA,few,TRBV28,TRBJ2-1,CASSSPQGGSYNEQFF,TGTGCCAGCAGCTCCCCTCAGGGAGGCTCCTACAATGAGCAGTTCTTC
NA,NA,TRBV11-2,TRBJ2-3,CASSHESDTQYF,TGTGCCAGCAGCCACGAGTCAGATACGCAGTATTTT
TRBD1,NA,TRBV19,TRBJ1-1,CASSTPSGQGNTEAFF,TGTGCCAGTAGTACTCCGTCCGGACAGGGGAACACTGAAGCTTTCTTT
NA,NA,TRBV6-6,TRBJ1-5,CASSDLLIRDQPQHF,TGTGCCAGCAGCGATCTACTGATCCGGGATCAGCCCCAGCATTTT
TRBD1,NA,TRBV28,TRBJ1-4,CASSLDRGQGNEKLFF,TGTGCCAGCAGCCTCGACAGGGGGCAGGGTAATGAAAAACTGTTTTTT
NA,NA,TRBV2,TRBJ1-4,CASSERAGEKLFF,TGTGCCAGCAGTGAGAGAGCAGGAGAAAAACTGTTTTTT
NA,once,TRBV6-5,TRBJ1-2,CASSYSSGGYGYTF,TGTGCCAGCAGTTACTCGTCGGGGGGCTATGGCTACACCTTC
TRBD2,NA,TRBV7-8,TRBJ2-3,CASSLAFSGGGDTQYF,TGTGCCAGCAGCTTAGCCTTTAGCGGGGGGGGAGATACGCAGTATTTT
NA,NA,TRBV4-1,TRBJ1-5,CASSQDGDSLQPQHF,TGTGCCAGCAGCCAAGATGGCGACAGCTTGCAGCCCCAGCATTTT
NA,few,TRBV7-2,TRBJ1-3,CASSTRTAGNTIYF,TGTGCCAGCAGCACTCGGACAGCTGGAAACACCATATATTTT
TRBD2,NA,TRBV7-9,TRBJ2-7,CASSLGEEAGVSYEQYF,TGTGCCAGCAGCTTAGGGGAGGAGGCGGGGGTTTCCTACGAGCAGTACTTC
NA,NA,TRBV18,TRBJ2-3,CASSPLSLQGYMDTQYF,TGTGCCAGCTCACCGTTGTCATTACAGGGATATATGGATACGCAGTATTTT
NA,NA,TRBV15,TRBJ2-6,CATRLRGSGDFGASVLTF,TGTGCCACCAGACTCCGGGGGTCGGGGGACTTCGGGGCCAGCGTCCTGACTTTC
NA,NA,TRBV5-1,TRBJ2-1,CASRLRETDNEQFF,TGCGCCAGCAGGCTTAGGGAGACCGATAATGAGCAGTTCTTC
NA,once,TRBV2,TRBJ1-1,CASSLSGLAEAFF,TGTGCCAGCAGTTTGTCCGGACTGGCTGAAGCTTTCTTT
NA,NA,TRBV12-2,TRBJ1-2,CASRLAGQPNYGYTF,TGTGCAAGTCGCTTAGCGGGGCAGCCCAACTATGGCTACACCTTC
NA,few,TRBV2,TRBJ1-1,CASSGRGHRSNTEAFF,TGTGCCAGCAGTGGGCGGGGGCACAGGTCTAACACTGAAGCTTTCTTT
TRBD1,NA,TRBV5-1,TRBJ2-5,CASSPNRGKETQYF,TGCGCCAGCAGCCCGAACAGGGGAAAAGAGACCCAGTACTTC
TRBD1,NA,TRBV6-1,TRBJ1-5,CASSDQGGNQPQHF,TGTGCCAGCAGTGACCAGGGGGGCAATCAGCCCCAGCATTTT